This passage covers 26 T cell receptor beta chains from one sample sequenced in a study of PD-1 blockade in classical Hodgkin lymphoma. Relapse was seen in all patients after autologous stem cell transplantation, and brentuximab vedotin exposure was variable. The repertoire was sequenced with immunoSEQ multiplex PCR; TCRdb's copy has only in-frame clones and lacks some. The sample shows about 110,000 clones, 80% to 90% of them seen only once. The starting material was peripheral blood mononuclear cells (PBMCs), obtained before the second cycle of nivolumab. The receptors here all came from a human donor with classical Hodgkin lymphoma.

The CDR3 is CASSRRDGNTGELFF. The CDR3 DNA sequence: TGTGCCAGCAGCCGACGGGACGGGAACACCGGGGAGCTGTTTTTT. The rearrangement joins TRBV5-5 to TRBJ2-2; either TRBD1 or TRBD2 may fit D (5 bases each). Germline CDR1 and CDR2: SGHKS and YYEKEE (reference sequence). Deletions cut 4 bases from V and 1 base from J, with 11 bases between. CDR3 size: 15 residues.

The chain employs TRBV2 and TRBJ2-5, with no clear D. V lost 2 bases, J lost 1 base, and 8 bases lay in between. The length of the CDR3 is 14 residues. Per germline, CDR1 SNHLY and CDR2 FYNNEI. The CDR3 region has the DNA TGTGCCAGCAGTGAATACCAGATCCAAGAGACCCAGTACTTC. Protein sequence: CASSEYQIQETQYF. Looking up the rest from reference TRBV2 and TRBJ2-5 gives the full variable domain: EPEVTQTPSHQVTQMGQEVILRCVPISNHLYFYWYRQILGQKVEFLVSFYNNEISEKSEIFDDQFSVERPDGSNFTLKIRSTKLEDSAMYFCASSEYQIQETQYFGPGTRLLVL.

The chain joins TRBV30 to TRBJ2-3; no definite D call. Germline CDR1 is GTSNPN and CDR2 is SVGIG (reference sequence). The CDR3 is made up of 13 amino acids. Trimming removed 6 bases at V and 0 bases at J, with 10 bases between. CDR3 region: CACAQPSTDTQYF. The DNA of the CDR3 is TGTGCCTGTGCACAGCCAAGCACAGATACGCAGTATTTT.

The V gene is TRBV7-2, the J gene TRBJ2-1; 8 positions match TRBD1. The V gene's germline CDR1 is SGHTA and CDR2 FQGNSA. The CDR3 spans 16 residues. V lost 3 bases and J lost 4; bases outside the gene matches: 8. Here the CDR3 reads CASSLLDREVYNEQFF. The DNA for the CDR3 is TGTGCCAGCAGCTTGCTGGACAGGGAAGTTTACAATGAGCAGTTCTTC.

This clone is a singleton in its sample. CDR3 nucleotides: TGCGCCAGCAGCCCGGGGACGGTCTACAATGAGCAGTTCTTC. Its protein is CASSPGTVYNEQFF. The chain carries TRBV4-3 and TRBJ2-1; possibly TRBD1 or TRBD2 for D (5 bases each). This CDR3 is 14 amino acids long. Trimming removed 4 bases from V and 3 bases from J, with 10 bases in between. Per the germline V gene, CDR1 is LGHNA and CDR2 is YSLEER.

The chain joins TRBV4-1 to TRBJ2-3; no clear D gene. The V and J ends lost 1 base and 4 bases respectively, with 9 bases between them. In germline, CDR1 is MGHRA, CDR2 YSYEKL. The CDR3 is 14 amino acids. This CDR3 is CASSQVQRADTQYF. CDR3 in DNA: TGCGCCAGCAGCCAAGTACAACGAGCAGATACGCAGTATTTT.

The sample holds one count of this clone. The chain is built from TRBV27 and TRBJ2-7; unclear D gene. Germline V gene sequence: CDR1 MNHEY, CDR2 SMNVEV (reference sequence). The CDR3 extends over 12 amino acids. With 2 bases removed from V and 2 bases from J, the gap between germline ends came to 4 bases. The CDR3 loop is CASSLLTYEQYF. CDR3 bases: TGTGCCAGCAGTTTACTCACCTACGAGCAGTACTTC.

The chain has TRBV7-9 and TRBJ2-3; D is possibly TRBD2 (6 bases). Per germline, CDR1 SEHNR and CDR2 FQNEAQ (reference sequence). This CDR3 spans 13 amino acids. The CDR3 region is CAGRGGITDTQYF. The CDR3 DNA is TGTGCAGGGCGAGGCGGGATCACAGATACGCAGTATTTT.

The genes are TRBV28 and TRBJ1-5, with 9 bases fitting TRBD1. There are 16 residues in the CDR3. CDR1 is MDHEN and CDR2 is SYDVKM in the germline V gene. The V gene end was trimmed by 7 bases and the J gene end by 4 bases; junction bases not matched to a gene: 11. The CDR3 sequence is CASTPVPGQGNQPQHF. The CDR3 DNA is TGTGCCAGCACTCCGGTCCCGGGACAGGGTAATCAGCCCCAGCATTTT.

This chain joins TRBV27 and TRBJ2-1; D gene uncertain. The CDR3 runs to 18 residues. Germline CDR1 is MNHEY and CDR2 is SMNVEV (reference sequence). V shed 4 bases and J shed 0 bases, with 19 bases lying between them. This CDR3 is CASSYTLPGHLSYNEQFF. CDR3 sequence (DNA): TGTGCCAGCAGTTACACACTGCCTGGGCACCTCTCCTACAATGAGCAGTTCTTC.

DNA of the CDR3: TGTGCCAGTAGACCCGCAACAGATCGAGCTTTCTTT. It is translated as CASRPATDRAFF. This rearrangement joins TRBV19 to TRBJ1-1; D gene ambiguous. This CDR3 is built from 12 residues. Germline CDR1 and CDR2: LNHDA and SQIVND (reference sequence). V gave up 6 bases and J gave up 10 bases, with 15 bases separating them. Looking up the rest from reference TRBV19 and TRBJ1-1 gives the full variable domain: DGGITQSPKYLFRKEGQNVTLSCEQNLNHDAMYWYRQDPGQGLRLIYYSQIVNDFQKGDIAEGYSVSREKKESFPLTVTSAQKNPTAFYLCASRPATDRAFFGQGTRLTVV.

In DNA, the CDR3 is TGTGCCAGCAGTTTAGGGACCGGGATGGGGACTGAAGCTTTCTTT. It specifies CASSLGTGMGTEAFF. The chain combines TRBV28 with TRBJ1-1; maybe TRBD1 (5 bases). The germline CDR1 and CDR2 sequences are MDHEN and SYDVKM. CDR3 length: 15 residues. V was pared by 2 bases and J by 5 bases, with 15 bases between.

The rearrangement uses TRBV30 and TRBJ1-2; tentatively, D is TRBD1 (5 bases). V lost 2 bases, J lost 5 bases, and 12 bases lay in between. CDR3 length: 13 residues. Looked up from germline, CDR1 is GTSNPN and CDR2 is SVGIG (reference sequence). CDR3 residues: CAWSPGGVYGYTF. CDR3 nucleotides: TGTGCCTGGAGTCCAGGAGGGGTGTATGGCTACACCTTC.

CDR3 amino acids: CASSTSGTTDTQYF. CDR3 bases: TGTGCCAGCAGCACGAGCGGGACCACAGATACGCAGTATTTT. V and J are TRBV5-5 and TRBJ2-3, with TRBD2 matching 7 bases. Germline trimming cut 4 bases from V and 2 bases from J; bases unmatched to any gene: 4. CDR1 is SGHKS, CDR2 YYEKEE, per germline (reference sequence). This CDR3 is built from 14 residues. Together with reference TRBV5-5 and TRBJ2-3, the CDR3 gives the full variable domain: DAGVTQSPTHLIKTRGQQVTLRCSPISGHKSVSWYQQVLGQGPQFIFQYYEKEERGRGNFPDRFSARQFPNYSSELNVNALLLGDSALYLCASSTSGTTDTQYFGPGTRLTVL.

J is TRBJ1-1 and V is TRBV19, with 7 bases aligning to TRBD1. The CDR3 is 16 residues long. Germline loops: CDR1 LNHDA, CDR2 SQIVND (reference sequence). The J segment lost 0 bases and the V segment lost 5 bases, leaving 9 bases of the junction unmatched. The DNA of the CDR3 is TGTGCCAGTAGTCAGAGGGCAGGGGGAGTGAACACTGAAGCTTTCTTT. It is translated as CASSQRAGGVNTEAFF.

The genes are TRBV4-1 and TRBJ2-1, with 9 bases aligning to TRBD2. Trimming cost V 0 bases and J 3 bases; bases outside gene matches: 6. Germline assignment: CDR1 MGHRA and CDR2 YSYEKL. The length of the CDR3 is 17 residues. The CDR3 DNA is TGCGCCAGCAGCCAAGATCCCGCGGGAGGGAGCTACAATGAGCAGTTCTTC. Translating it yields CASSQDPAGGSYNEQFF.

This sequence joins TRBV27 and TRBJ2-7, with 10 bases that match TRBD2. Germline V gene data show CDR1 as MNHEY and CDR2 as SMNVEV (reference sequence). The CDR3 length is 15 residues. Germline trimming cut 5 bases from V and 2 bases from J; bases unmatched to any gene: 6. The CDR3 here is CASSAGLARTYEQYF. CDR3 in DNA: TGTGCCAGCAGTGCGGGACTAGCGAGAACCTACGAGCAGTACTTC.

A remark on this clone: Other nucleotide sequences from this sample produce the same CDR3. V gene TRBV5-6 combines with J gene TRBJ1-2; no firm D call. In germline, CDR1 is SGHDT, CDR2 YYEEEE. The CDR3 is 12 residues long. Trimming cost V 4 bases and J 3 bases, with 7 bases left between them. This CDR3 reads CASSLADYGYTF. CDR3 sequence (DNA): TGTGCCAGCAGCCTGGCCGACTATGGCTACACCTTC.

This sequence joins TRBV11-2 and TRBJ2-2; the match to TRBD2 covers 10 bases. The length of the CDR3 is 17 residues. The germline V gene encodes CDR1 SGHAT and CDR2 FQNNGV. J was trimmed by 4 bases and V by 1 base; bases with no gene match: 6. The CDR3 region is CASSLGASGSRTGELFF. CDR3 sequence (DNA): TGTGCCAGCAGCTTAGGGGCTAGCGGGAGTCGCACCGGGGAGCTGTTTTTT. Complete variable domain (other parts from reference TRBV11-2 and TRBJ2-2): EAGVAQSPRYKIIEKRQSVAFWCNPISGHATLYWYQQILGQGPKLLIQFQNNGVVDDSQLPKDRFSAERLKGVDSTLKIQPAKLEDSAVYLCASSLGASGSRTGELFFGEGSRLTVL.

The chain uses TRBV7-2 and TRBJ2-5, with 8 bases that match TRBD2. CDR3 length: 15 residues. J lost 5 bases, V lost 3 bases, and 8 bases had no gene match. Germline V lookup: CDR1 SGHTA, CDR2 FQGNSA. The DNA for the CDR3 is TGTGCCAGCAGCTTTATAAGCGGGAGCAGGGAGACCCAGTACTTC. The encoded protein is CASSFISGSRETQYF.

This rearrangement joins TRBV27 to TRBJ2-2, with 10 nucleotides matching TRBD2. The CDR3 runs to 16 residues. The V gene end was trimmed by 5 bases and the J gene end by 5 bases; junction bases not matched to a gene: 8. The germline CDR1 and CDR2 sequences are MNHEY and SMNVEV (reference sequence). This CDR3 is CASSPLAGVATGELFF. The CDR3 DNA reads TGTGCCAGCAGTCCGCTAGCGGGAGTCGCAACCGGGGAGCTGTTTTTT.

The chain carries TRBV7-9 and TRBJ1-4; D gene uncertain. In germline, CDR1 is SEHNR, CDR2 FQNEAQ (reference sequence). The CDR3 covers 16 residues. Trimming took 0 bases from V and 0 from J, leaving 8 bases between them. CDR3 in DNA: TGTGCCAGCAGCTTAGCTGAGTTTGCAACTAATGAAAAACTGTTTTTT. It yields the protein CASSLAEFATNEKLFF. The full variable domain, in which reference TRBV7-9 and TRBJ1-4 provide the parts outside the CDR3, is DTGVSQNPRHKITKRGQNVTFRCDPISEHNRLYWYRQTLGQGPEFLTYFQNEAQLEKSRLLSDRFSAERPKGSFSTLEIQRTEQGDSAMYLCASSLAEFATNEKLFFGSGTQLSVL.

V gene TRBV4-1 combines with J gene TRBJ2-1; 14 bases map to TRBD2. Germline lookup yields CDR1 MGHRA and CDR2 YSYEKL. The CDR3 length is 15 residues. The J segment lost 3 bases and the V segment lost 6 bases, leaving 1 base of the junction unmatched. CDR3: CASRGLAGDYNEQFF. The CDR3 DNA sequence: TGCGCCAGCAGGGGACTAGCGGGAGACTACAATGAGCAGTTCTTC.

The rearrangement uses TRBV10-2 and TRBJ2-7; possible D gene TRBD2, 5 bases. The CDR3 is 15 amino acids. Trimming left V 0 bases short and J 0 bases short, with 9 bases between. Germline CDR1 reads WSHSY; CDR2 reads SAAADI. CDR3 nucleotide sequence: TGCGCCAGCAGTGAGTCCGAGCGGAACTCCTACGAGCAGTACTTC. Amino acid sequence: CASSESERNSYEQYF.

About this clone itself: The conserved phenylalanine or tryptophan is not found at the CDR3 terminus, so this likely reflects a read error. The DNA is omitted, as the CDR3 cannot be located on it reliably, and the CDR3 follows TCRdb's listing. The chain uses TRBV28 and TRBJ1-1; the table's D gene call, TRBD1, was not cross checked with the DNA. Germline-derived CDR1 and CDR2 are MDHEN and SYDVKM. Inclusive of both ends, the CDR3 amounts to 11 amino acids. CDR3 in amino acids: CASSYPPGTGL.

This clone has only a few counts. The rearrangement joins TRBV29-1 to TRBJ1-1; 7 positions match TRBD1. The ends lost 2 bases at V and 1 base at J; junction bases unmatched: 4. The CDR3 consists of 14 residues. Looked up from germline, CDR1 is SQVTM and CDR2 is ANQGSEA. This CDR3 is CSVEKNRGNTEAFF. The CDR3 nucleotides read TGCAGCGTTGAAAAAAACAGGGGGAACACTGAAGCTTTCTTT.